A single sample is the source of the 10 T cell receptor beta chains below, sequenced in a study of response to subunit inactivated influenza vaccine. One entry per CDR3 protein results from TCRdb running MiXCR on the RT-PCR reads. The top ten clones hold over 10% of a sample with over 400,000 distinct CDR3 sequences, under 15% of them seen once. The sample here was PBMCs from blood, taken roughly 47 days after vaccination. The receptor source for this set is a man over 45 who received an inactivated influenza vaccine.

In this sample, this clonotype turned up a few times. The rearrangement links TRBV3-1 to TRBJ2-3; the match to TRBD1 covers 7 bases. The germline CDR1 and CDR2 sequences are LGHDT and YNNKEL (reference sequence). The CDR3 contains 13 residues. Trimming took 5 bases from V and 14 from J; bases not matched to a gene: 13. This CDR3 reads CASSATIGGQRYF. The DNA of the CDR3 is TGTGCCAGCAGCGCAACAATAGGGGGCCAACGGTATTTT.

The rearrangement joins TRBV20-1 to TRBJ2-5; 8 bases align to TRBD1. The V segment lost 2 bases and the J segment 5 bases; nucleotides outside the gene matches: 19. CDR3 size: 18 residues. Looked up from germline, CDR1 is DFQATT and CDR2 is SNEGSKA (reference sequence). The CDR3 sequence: CSARKRRQDRDRRETQYF. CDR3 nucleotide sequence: TGCAGTGCTAGAAAAAGGAGGCAGGACAGGGACCGCCGGGAGACCCAGTACTTC.

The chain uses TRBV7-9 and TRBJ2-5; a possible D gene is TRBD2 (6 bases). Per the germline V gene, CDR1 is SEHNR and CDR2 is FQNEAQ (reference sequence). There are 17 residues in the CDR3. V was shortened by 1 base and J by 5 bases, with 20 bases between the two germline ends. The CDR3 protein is CASSLGSLEGVGETQYF. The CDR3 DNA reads TGTGCCAGCAGCTTAGGGTCCTTGGAGGGAGTGGGGGAGACCCAGTACTTC.

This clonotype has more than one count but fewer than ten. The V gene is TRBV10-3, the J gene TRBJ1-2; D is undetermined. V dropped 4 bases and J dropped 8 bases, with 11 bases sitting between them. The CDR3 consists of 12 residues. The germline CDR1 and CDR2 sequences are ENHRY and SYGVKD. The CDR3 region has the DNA TGTGCCATCAGTGGCGCGGCGGGAGGCTACACCTTC. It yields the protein CAISGAAGGYTF.

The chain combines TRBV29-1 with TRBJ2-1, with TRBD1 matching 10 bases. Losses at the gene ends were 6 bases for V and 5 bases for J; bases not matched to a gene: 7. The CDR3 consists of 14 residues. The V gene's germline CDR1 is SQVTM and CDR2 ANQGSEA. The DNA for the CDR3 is TGCAGCGTAACCCCCGGGACAGGGGACAATGAGCAGTTCTTC. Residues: CSVTPGTGDNEQFF.

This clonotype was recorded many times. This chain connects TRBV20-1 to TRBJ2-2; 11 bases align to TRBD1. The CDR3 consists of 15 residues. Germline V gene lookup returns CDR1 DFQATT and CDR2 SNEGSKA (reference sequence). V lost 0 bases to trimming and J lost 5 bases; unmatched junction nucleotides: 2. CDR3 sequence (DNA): TGCAGTGCTAGAGATGGGACAGGGGGGACCGGGGAGCTGTTTTTT. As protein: CSARDGTGGTGELFF.

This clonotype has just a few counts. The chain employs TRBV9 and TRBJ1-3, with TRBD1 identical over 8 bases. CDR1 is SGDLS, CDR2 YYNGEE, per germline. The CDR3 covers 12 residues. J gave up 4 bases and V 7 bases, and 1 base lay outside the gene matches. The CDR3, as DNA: TGTGCCAGCCGGGACAGGGGAAACACCATATATTTT. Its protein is CASRDRGNTIYF.

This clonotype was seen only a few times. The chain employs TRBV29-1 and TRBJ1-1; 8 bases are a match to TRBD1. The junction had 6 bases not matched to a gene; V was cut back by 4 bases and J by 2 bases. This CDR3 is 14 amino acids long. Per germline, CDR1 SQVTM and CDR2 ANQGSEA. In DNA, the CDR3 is TGCAGCGTTGGTGGCAGGGGGCGAAACACTGAAGCTTTCTTT. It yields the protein CSVGGRGRNTEAFF.

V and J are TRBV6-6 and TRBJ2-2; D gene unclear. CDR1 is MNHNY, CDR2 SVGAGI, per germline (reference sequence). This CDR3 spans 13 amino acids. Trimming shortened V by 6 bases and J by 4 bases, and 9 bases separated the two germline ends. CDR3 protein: CASRQYSTGELFF. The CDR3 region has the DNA TGTGCCAGCAGACAATACAGCACCGGGGAGCTGTTTTTT.

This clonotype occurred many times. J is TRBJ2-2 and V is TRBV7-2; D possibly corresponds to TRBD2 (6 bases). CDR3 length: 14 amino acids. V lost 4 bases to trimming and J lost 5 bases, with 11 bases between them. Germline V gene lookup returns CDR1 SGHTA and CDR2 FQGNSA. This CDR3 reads CASSSQEGTGELFF. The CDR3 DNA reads TGTGCCAGCAGCTCGCAGGAGGGTACCGGGGAGCTGTTTTTT.